This T cell receptor beta chain was observed in a study of T cell repertoires in cytomegalovirus infection. This clonotype was observed at least ten times. The antigen is undetermined. From germline, CDR1 is SGHTA and CDR2 FQGNSA. CDR3 length: 13 amino acids. V was shortened by 5 bases and J by 8 bases, with 15 bases between the two germline ends. MiXCR, run by TCRdb on the reads, gives a single entry per CDR3 protein. The sample shows about 110,000 distinct CDR3 sequences, roughly 9.1% of them seen only once. What was sequenced was PBMCs, sequenced either directly or after in vitro stimulation (not recorded which). This TCR was sampled from a human donor in good health (CMV status not recorded). Some clones in this sample may be carry-over from other donors' samples. The V gene is TRBV7-2, the J gene TRBJ1-1, with D uncertain. DNA for the CDR3: TGTGCCAGCAGCCCAGCGAAAGCACCCGAAGCTTTCTTT. Its translation is CASSPAKAPEAFF.